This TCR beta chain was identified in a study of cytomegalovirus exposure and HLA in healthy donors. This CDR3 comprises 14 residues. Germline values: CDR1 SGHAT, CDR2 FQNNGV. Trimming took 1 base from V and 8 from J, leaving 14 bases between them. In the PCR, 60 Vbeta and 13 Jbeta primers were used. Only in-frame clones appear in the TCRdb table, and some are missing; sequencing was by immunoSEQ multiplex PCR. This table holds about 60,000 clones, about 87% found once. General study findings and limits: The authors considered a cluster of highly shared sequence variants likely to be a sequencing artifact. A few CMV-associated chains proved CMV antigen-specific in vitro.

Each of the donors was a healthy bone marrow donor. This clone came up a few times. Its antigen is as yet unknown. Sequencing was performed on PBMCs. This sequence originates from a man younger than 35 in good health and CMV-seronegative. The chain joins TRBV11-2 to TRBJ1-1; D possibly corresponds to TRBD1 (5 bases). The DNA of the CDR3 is TGTGCCAGCAGCTTAGCCGCCTCAGGGTCGGAAGCTTTCTTT. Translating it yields CASSLAASGSEAFF.